The 27 T cell receptor beta chains below were found in one sample sequenced in a study of shared clonotypes between healthy human individuals. The repertoire was sequenced with immunoSEQ multiplex PCR; TCRdb's copy has only in-frame clones and lacks some. This sample has about 2.3 million clones, with just over 90% found just once. Sequenced input: naive CD4+ T cells from PBMCs. The subset is: CD45RA+ positively selected. The receptors originated from a young man in good health. Some clones in this sample may be carry-over from other donors' samples.

This clone was recorded only once. The V call is TRBV27, the J call TRBJ1-2; D remains ambiguous. Germline V gene lookup returns CDR1 MNHEY and CDR2 SMNVEV (reference sequence). Trimming stripped 4 bases from V and 4 bases from J, with 22 bases between. This CDR3 has 17 residues. CDR3 loop: CASSSLGVEFQAYGYTF. The CDR3 DNA sequence: TGTGCCAGCAGTTCCCTAGGCGTGGAATTCCAGGCCTATGGCTACACCTTC.

This chain joins TRBV28 and TRBJ2-5; D is ambiguous. Germline-derived CDR1 and CDR2 are MDHEN and SYDVKM. Deletions cut 4 bases from V and 0 bases from J, with 15 bases between. The CDR3 consists of 16 residues. The CDR3 is CASSSPGSPYQETQYF. In nucleotides, the CDR3 is TGTGCCAGCAGTTCCCCAGGATCGCCGTACCAAGAGACCCAGTACTTC.

The V call is TRBV9, the J call TRBJ1-3; 7 bases line up with TRBD1. Looked up from germline, CDR1 is SGDLS and CDR2 is YYNGEE. Trimming cost V 1 base and J 0 bases; bases outside gene matches: 16. This CDR3 region has 20 residues. CDR3 sequence reads: CASSVSMSRQGLTSGNTIYF. In DNA form, the CDR3 reads TGTGCCAGCAGCGTATCAATGTCCCGACAGGGCCTTACCTCTGGAAACACCATATATTTT.

The V gene is TRBV28, the J gene TRBJ2-1; the match to TRBD1 covers 11 bases. V was clipped by 6 bases and J by 7 bases; unmatched bases: 11. The CDR3 length is 16 residues. The germline V gene encodes CDR1 MDHEN and CDR2 SYDVKM. Written as DNA, the CDR3 is TGTGCCAGCAGAGGGACGGACAGGGGGCTAATGAATGAGCAGTTCTTC. Translation: CASRGTDRGLMNEQFF.

The J gene is TRBJ1-1, the V gene TRBV7-6; weak D call: TRBD1 (6 bases). V lost 2 bases, J lost 5 bases, and 21 bases lay in between. This CDR3 has 17 amino acids. Germline-derived CDR1 and CDR2 are SGHVS and FNYEAQ. This chain's CDR3 is CASSLMGGLAFSTEAFF. CDR3 DNA sequence: TGTGCCAGCAGCTTAATGGGGGGCCTCGCTTTTAGTACTGAAGCTTTCTTT.

This chain connects TRBV6-1 to TRBJ2-1; D gene ambiguous. Deletions cut 1 base from V and 7 bases from J, with 20 bases between. Germline V gives CDR1 MNHNS, CDR2 SASEGT. The CDR3 loop spans 17 amino acids. CDR3 nucleotides: TGTGCCAGCAGTGAAGTTTACAGTAGGGTTTTGGGGAATGAGCAGTTCTTC. Protein sequence: CASSEVYSRVLGNEQFF.

Comments on this clone: Other DNA sequences within the sample encode an identical CDR3. The chain recombines TRBV7-3 with TRBJ2-1; 12 bases fit TRBD2. CDR1 is SGHTA, CDR2 FQGTGA, per germline. With V trimmed by 5 bases and J by 8 bases, 7 bases remained unmatched. CDR3 length: 15 amino acids. The DNA for the CDR3 is TGTGCCAGCAGCCCCCGACTAGCGGGAGCGGATGAGCAGTTCTTC. Encoded protein: CASSPRLAGADEQFF.

The chain recombines TRBV29-1 with TRBJ2-7; TRBD1 is a possible D gene (5 bases). The CDR3 is 13 residues long. V was shortened by 4 bases and J by 6 bases, with 16 bases between the two germline ends. CDR1 SQVTM and CDR2 ANQGSEA come from the germline V gene. The CDR3 spells CSVVIQGVSEQYF. The CDR3 region has the DNA TGCAGCGTTGTCATCCAGGGTGTCAGCGAGCAGTACTTC.

V usage is TRBV2 and J usage is TRBJ2-3; D is unresolved. V lost 8 bases and J 4 bases, leaving 19 bases between the germline ends. This CDR3 contains 15 residues. Germline CDR1 is SNHLY and CDR2 is FYNNEI. The DNA for the CDR3 is TGTGCCAGCGTCTTTTCTGCTGTGGTGGCAGATACGCAGTATTTT. Translating it yields CASVFSAVVADTQYF. The full variable domain, in which reference TRBV2 and TRBJ2-3 provide the parts outside the CDR3, is EPEVTQTPSHQVTQMGQEVILRCVPISNHLYFYWYRQILGQKVEFLVSFYNNEISEKSEIFDDQFSVERPDGSNFTLKIRSTKLEDSAMYFCASVFSAVVADTQYFGPGTRLTVL.

The V call is TRBV30, the J call TRBJ2-4, with D perhaps matching TRBD2 (6 bases). The germline CDR1 and CDR2 sequences are GTSNPN and SVGIG (reference sequence). The V gene lost 0 bases and the J gene lost 9 bases, with 15 bases spanning the gap. This CDR3 has 14 residues. The CDR3 DNA reads TGTGCCTGGAGTGTAAGGTGGGGGGATTCCATTCAGTACTTC. Its translation is CAWSVRWGDSIQYF.

The genes are TRBV28 and TRBJ1-5, with no clear D. Trimming shortened V by 4 bases and J by 4 bases, and 11 bases separated the two germline ends. The CDR3 consists of 14 residues. Looked up from germline, CDR1 is MDHEN and CDR2 is SYDVKM. The CDR3 region is CASSSASFNQPQHF. CDR3 in DNA: TGTGCCAGCAGTTCGGCCAGTTTTAATCAGCCCCAGCATTTT. The full variable domain, in which reference TRBV28 and TRBJ1-5 provide the parts outside the CDR3, is DVKVTQSSRYLVKRTGEKVFLECVQDMDHENMFWYRQDPGLGLRLIYFSYDVKMKEKGDIPEGYSVSREKKERFSLILESASTNQTSMYLCASSSASFNQPQHFGDGTRLSIL.

DNA of the CDR3: TGTGCCAGCAGCGCTATATGGGGTGGGGGTCAGCCCCAGCATTTT. Translated, it gives CASSAIWGGGQPQHF. The rearrangement uses TRBV7-2 and TRBJ1-5, with TRBD1 as a possible D gene (5 bases). The V gene lost 5 bases and the J gene lost 6 bases, with 17 bases spanning the gap. CDR3 size: 15 residues. The germline V gene encodes CDR1 SGHTA and CDR2 FQGNSA.

The V call is TRBV28, the J call TRBJ1-2; TRBD1 agrees at 7 bases. Germline CDR1 reads MDHEN; CDR2 reads SYDVKM. The CDR3 sequence is 16 residues long. With 5 bases clipped from V and 5 bases from J, the junction kept 14 bases outside the gene matches. CDR3 bases: TGTGCCAGCAGTCCCTATATGGGAGGGACAGTTTATGGCTACACCTTC. It codes for CASSPYMGGTVYGYTF.

This chain joins TRBV6-4 and TRBJ2-3, with TRBD1 matching over 8 bases. From germline, CDR1 is MRHNA and CDR2 SNTAGT. V lost 2 bases and J lost 2; bases outside the gene matches: 3. The CDR3 length is 15 residues. In nucleotides, the CDR3 is TGTGCCAGCAGTGACCAGGGACAGGCCACAGATACGCAGTATTTT. Its protein is CASSDQGQATDTQYF.

The chain joins TRBV28 to TRBJ1-1, with 8 bases aligning to TRBD1. Trimming at V came to 2 bases and at J to 5 bases, leaving 10 bases not matched to a gene. The CDR3 totals 16 residues. Germline-derived CDR1 and CDR2 are MDHEN and SYDVKM. CDR3 loop: CASSLGGAGGRTEAFF. The CDR3 nucleotides read TGTGCCAGCAGTTTAGGGGGGGCAGGGGGCCGAACTGAAGCTTTCTTT.

This clone appeared a single time. The genes are TRBV30 and TRBJ2-7; TRBD1 might be the D (5 bases). This CDR3 is built from 12 residues. V dropped 5 bases and J dropped 2 bases, with 10 bases sitting between them. Per germline, CDR1 GTSNPN and CDR2 SVGIG (reference sequence). In nucleotides, the CDR3 is TGTGCCTGGGACAGAACTCCCTACGAGCAGTACTTC. Amino acids: CAWDRTPYEQYF. Filled out from reference TRBV30 and TRBJ2-7, the complete variable domain reads SQTIHQWPATLVQPVGSPLSLECTVEGTSNPNLYWYRQAAGRGLQLLFYSVGIGQISSEVPQNLSASRPQDRQFILSSKKLLLSDSGFYLCAWDRTPYEQYFGPGTRLTVT.

This chain links TRBV5-1 with TRBJ2-5; 8 bases line up with TRBD2. The germline V gene has CDR1 SGHRS and CDR2 YFSETQ. CDR3 size: 15 residues. After removal of 2 bases from V and 3 bases from J, the junction contained 6 bases not matched to a gene. This chain's CDR3 is CASSFWTSPEETQYF. The CDR3 DNA is TGCGCCAGCAGCTTCTGGACTAGCCCAGAAGAGACCCAGTACTTC.

The rearrangement links TRBV5-4 to TRBJ2-3; no definite D call. The CDR3 covers 14 residues. V lost 4 bases and J lost 3, with 12 bases in between. CDR1 is SGHNT, CDR2 YYREEE, per germline (reference sequence). CDR3 in amino acids: CASSDRRGTDTQYF. In nucleotides, the CDR3 is TGTGCCAGCAGCGACCGACGTGGGACAGATACGCAGTATTTT.

V is TRBV4-1 and J is TRBJ1-4, with 7 bases fitting TRBD1. The CDR3 contains 19 residues. With V trimmed by 0 bases and J by 3 bases, 13 bases remained unmatched. Germline values: CDR1 MGHRA, CDR2 YSYEKL. DNA for the CDR3: TGCGCCAGCAGCCAAGATGGGATCATTGGACAGGCGGCTAATGAAAAACTGTTTTTT. Its translation: CASSQDGIIGQAANEKLFF.

The V gene is TRBV5-6, the J gene TRBJ2-2; 7 nucleotides match TRBD2. Germline assignment: CDR1 SGHDT and CDR2 YYEEEE. The CDR3 contains 17 residues. The trim removed 2 bases at V and 1 base at J, leaving 8 bases unmatched. Written as DNA, the CDR3 is TGTGCCAGCAGCTTTTGGGCGGGAGTTCGGAACACCGGGGAGCTGTTTTTT. Translated: CASSFWAGVRNTGELFF.

The V and J genes are TRBV29-1 and TRBJ2-2; D not certain. Trimming left V 6 bases short and J 2 bases short, with 13 bases between. The CDR3 spans 14 residues. Germline values: CDR1 SQVTM, CDR2 ANQGSEA. CDR3 sequence (DNA): TGCAGCGTCCAACGTGGGGTAAACACCGGGGAGCTGTTTTTT. Translating it yields CSVQRGVNTGELFF.

The chain links TRBV18 to TRBJ2-2; D is unresolved. The ends were cut back, 0 bases at V and 2 bases at J, with 7 bases in the middle. Germline values: CDR1 KGHSH, CDR2 LQKENI. This CDR3 region has 15 residues. As DNA, the CDR3 is TGTGCCAGCTCACCACCGTACGGTAACACCGGGGAGCTGTTTTTT. Protein sequence: CASSPPYGNTGELFF.

The chain is built from TRBV2 and TRBJ2-1, with D possibly TRBD2 on 5 matching bases. The CDR3 loop spans 13 amino acids. The V gene's germline CDR1 is SNHLY and CDR2 FYNNEI. The germline V and J ends were trimmed by 8 bases and 6 bases, with 14 bases remaining between them. The CDR3 DNA sequence: TGTGCCAGCTGCTCCGGGGTCGCCAATGAGCAGTTCTTC. Its protein product is CASCSGVANEQFF.

The rearrangement uses TRBV11-3 and TRBJ2-3, with 7 bases aligning to TRBD2. Trimming took 3 bases from V and 6 from J; bases not matched to a gene: 12. The germline V gene encodes CDR1 SGHNT and CDR2 YENEEA. CDR3 length equals 16 residues. In DNA, the CDR3 is TGTGCCAGCAGCTTCCGGGAGACTAGGGAGGGCGATACGCAGTATTTT. Its protein product is CASSFRETREGDTQYF.

V usage is TRBV19 and J usage is TRBJ1-2, with 9 bases that match TRBD1. After removal of 6 bases from V and 7 bases from J, the junction contained 6 bases not matched to a gene. This CDR3 spans 13 amino acids. The germline V gene has CDR1 LNHDA and CDR2 SQIVND (reference sequence). CDR3: CASRRQGVGGYTF. The CDR3 region has the DNA TGTGCCAGTAGGAGACAGGGGGTAGGTGGCTACACCTTC.

This clone has more than one count but fewer than ten. The chain uses TRBV29-1 and TRBJ1-5; tentatively, D is TRBD1 (6 bases). Trimming removed 3 bases at V and 6 bases at J, with 12 bases between. Per the germline V gene, CDR1 is SQVTM and CDR2 is ANQGSEA. The CDR3 covers 13 residues. Written as DNA, the CDR3 is TGCAGCGTTGATGGGGGGCGCGGTCAGCCCCAGCATTTT. Translation gives CSVDGGRGQPQHF.

The genes are TRBV2 and TRBJ2-5, with 8 positions matching TRBD1. The CDR3 is 13 amino acids. Unmatched junction bases numbered 5, after V lost 6 bases and J lost 5 bases. Germline CDR1 and CDR2: SNHLY and FYNNEI. In DNA form, the CDR3 reads TGTGCCAGCAGCCCAAACAGGGGGGAGACCCAGTACTTC. Translated, it gives CASSPNRGETQYF.